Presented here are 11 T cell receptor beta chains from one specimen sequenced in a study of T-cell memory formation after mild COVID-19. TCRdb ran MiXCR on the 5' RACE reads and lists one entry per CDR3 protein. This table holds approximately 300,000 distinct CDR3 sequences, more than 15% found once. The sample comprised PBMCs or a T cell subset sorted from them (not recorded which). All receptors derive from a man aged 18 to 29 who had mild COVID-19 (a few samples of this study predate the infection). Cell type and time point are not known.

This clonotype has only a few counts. The CDR3 DNA reads TGTGCCAGCAGCGACGCGGGGACAGGGGTTTCATACGAGCAGTACGTC. It is translated as CASSDAGTGVSYEQYV. This chain connects TRBV9 to TRBJ2-7; 10 bases align to TRBD1. Trimming removed 3 bases from V and 4 bases from J; junction bases left unmatched: 10. CDR1 and CDR2 (germline): SGDLS, YYNGEE. The CDR3 totals 16 residues.

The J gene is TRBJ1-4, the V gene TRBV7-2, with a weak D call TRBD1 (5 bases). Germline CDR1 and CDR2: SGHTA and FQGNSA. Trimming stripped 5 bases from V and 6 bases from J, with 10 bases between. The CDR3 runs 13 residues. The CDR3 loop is CASSPGGDEKLFF. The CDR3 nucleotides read TGTGCCAGCAGCCCCGGGGGGGATGAAAAACTGTTTTTT. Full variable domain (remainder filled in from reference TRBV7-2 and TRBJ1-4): GAGVSQSPSNKVTEKGKDVELRCDPISGHTALYWYRQSLGQGLEFLIYFQGNSAPDKSGLPSDRFSAERTGGSVSTLTIQRTQQEDSAVYLCASSPGGDEKLFFGSGTQLSVL.

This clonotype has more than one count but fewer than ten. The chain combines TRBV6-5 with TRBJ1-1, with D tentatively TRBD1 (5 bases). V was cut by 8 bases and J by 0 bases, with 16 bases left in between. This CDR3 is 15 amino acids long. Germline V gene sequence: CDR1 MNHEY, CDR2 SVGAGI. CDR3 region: CASYYWGRMNTEAFF. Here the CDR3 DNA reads TGTGCCAGCTACTATTGGGGACGCATGAACACTGAAGCTTTCTTT.

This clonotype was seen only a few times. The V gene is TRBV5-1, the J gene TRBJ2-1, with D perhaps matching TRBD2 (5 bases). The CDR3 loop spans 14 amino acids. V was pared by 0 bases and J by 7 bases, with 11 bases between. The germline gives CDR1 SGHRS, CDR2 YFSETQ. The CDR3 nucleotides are TGCGCCAGCAGCTTGGCATCCCCGGGGAATGAGCAGTTCTTC. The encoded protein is CASSLASPGNEQFF.

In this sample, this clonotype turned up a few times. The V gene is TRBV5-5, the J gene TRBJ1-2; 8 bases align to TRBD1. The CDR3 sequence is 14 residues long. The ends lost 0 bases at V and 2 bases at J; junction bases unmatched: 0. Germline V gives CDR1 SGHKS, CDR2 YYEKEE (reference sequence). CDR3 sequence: CASSLGTGNYGYTF. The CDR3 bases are TGTGCCAGCAGCTTGGGGACAGGGAACTATGGCTACACCTTC.

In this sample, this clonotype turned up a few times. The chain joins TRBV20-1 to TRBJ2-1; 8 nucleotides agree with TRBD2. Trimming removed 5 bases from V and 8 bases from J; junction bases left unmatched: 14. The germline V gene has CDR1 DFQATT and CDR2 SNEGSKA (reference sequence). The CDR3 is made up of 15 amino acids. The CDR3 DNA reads TGCAGTGCTGGAACCGGGACTAGTCTATTCGATGAGCAGTTCTTC. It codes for CSAGTGTSLFDEQFF.

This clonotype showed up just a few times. CDR3 residues: CASRSLLGTDTQYF. As DNA, the CDR3 is TGTGCCAGCAGGAGTCTCCTCGGCACAGATACGCAGTATTTT. The chain uses TRBV6-1 and TRBJ2-3; D gene ambiguous. Germline loops: CDR1 MNHNS, CDR2 SASEGT. The CDR3 has 14 amino acids. V lost 6 bases, J lost 1 base, and 11 bases lay in between.

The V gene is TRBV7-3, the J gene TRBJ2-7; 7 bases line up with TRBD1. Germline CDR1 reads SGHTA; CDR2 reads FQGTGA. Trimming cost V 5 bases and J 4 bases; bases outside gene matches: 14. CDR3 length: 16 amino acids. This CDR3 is CASSQEGGPTGYEQYF. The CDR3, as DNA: TGTGCCAGCAGCCAGGAAGGCGGTCCGACAGGGTACGAGCAGTACTTC.

The CDR3 protein is CASSPASQYEQYF. CDR3 DNA: TGTGCCAGCTCACCGGCGTCACAGTACGAGCAGTACTTC. The V call is TRBV18, the J call TRBJ2-7, with D hard to call. Deletions cut 3 bases from V and 4 bases from J, with 10 bases between. This CDR3 is built from 13 residues. The germline gives CDR1 KGHSH, CDR2 LQKENI.

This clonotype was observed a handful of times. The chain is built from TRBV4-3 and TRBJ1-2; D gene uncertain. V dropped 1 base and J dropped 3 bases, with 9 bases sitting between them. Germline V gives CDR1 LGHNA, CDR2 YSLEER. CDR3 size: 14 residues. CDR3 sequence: CASSQGANYYGYTF. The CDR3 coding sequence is TGCGCCAGCAGCCAAGGAGCCAATTACTATGGCTACACCTTC.

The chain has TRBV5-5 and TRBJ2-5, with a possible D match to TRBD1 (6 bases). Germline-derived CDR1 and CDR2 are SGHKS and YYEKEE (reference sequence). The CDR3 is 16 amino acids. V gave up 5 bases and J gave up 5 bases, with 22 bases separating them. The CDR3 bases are TGTGCCAGCAGGGCATCACTCCACAGGGAGCGGGAGACCCAGTACTTC. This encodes CASRASLHRERETQYF.